These 8 T cell receptor beta chains came from one sample sequenced in a study of CD8+ T cells in alopecia areata. Sorting of pooled cutaneous lymph node cells used CD4, CD8alpha, NKG2D, NKG2ACE and other markers. TCR sequencing used cDNA made by reverse transcription of extracted RNA. Clones were read by immunoSEQ multiplex PCR, and TCRdb kept only the in-frame ones, dropping some. The specimen has about 270,000 clones, none found just once. The specimen sequenced was CD4+ T cells sorted from a lymph node. These receptors were collected from a C3H/HeJ mouse with alopecia areata. The MHC haplotype recorded for the strain is H2-k.

Points on this clone: Here the gene names and germline are mouse. The CDR3 goes on 4 residues after the read ends, and that part is filled in from the germline J gene. This sequence joins TRBV13-3 and TRBJ2-2; D gene unclear. Trimming took 1 base from V and 3 from J, leaving 7 bases between them. Germline CDR1 and CDR2: NNHDY and SYVADS. The CDR3 has 14 amino acids. CDR3 sequence reads: CASSDHSDTGQLYF. The part of the CDR3 DNA that was read is TGTGCCAGCAGTGATCACAGTGACACCGGG.

Regarding this clone: Gene names are mouse gene names. CDR3 DNA (partial): TGCACCTGCAGTGCAGATCAGGGACAAAGTGCAGAA. It codes for CTCSADQGQSAE. The full CDR3 reads CTCSADQGQSAETLYF. V and J are TRBV1 and TRBJ2-3, with D possibly being TRBD1 (6 bases). The CDR3 end falls 4 residues outside the read, so it is completed with the germline J gene. The CDR3 extends over 16 amino acids. Germline CDR1 is NSQYPW and CDR2 is LRSPGD (reference sequence). V lost 0 bases and J lost 0, with 10 bases in between.

About this clone: Germline and genes: mouse. The part of the CDR3 DNA that was read is TGTGCCAGCAGTTTACCGGGACAGGGGGCCACA. This translates into CASSLPGQGAT. The whole CDR3 protein is CASSLPGQGATEVFF. The chain combines TRBV19 with TRBJ1-1; the match to TRBD1 covers 12 bases. Read sequence stops 4 residues before the CDR3 end, and the germline J gene provides the missing end. This CDR3 comprises 15 residues. V dropped 4 bases and J dropped 4; count of bases not matched to a gene: 5. Germline CDR1 and CDR2: FNHDT and SITEND (reference sequence).

This clone was recorded at least ten times. Mouse names are used for the genes. Additional DNA sequences in this sample encode the identical CDR3. Incomplete CDR3 DNA: TGCACCTGCAGTGGGGGACTGGGGAACTATGCT. The encoded protein is CTCSGGLGNYA. The whole CDR3 region reads CTCSGGLGNYAEQFF. The chain couples TRBV1 to TRBJ2-1; TRBD2 matches 10 bases. The missing CDR3 end, 4 residues past where the read stops, is filled in from the germline J gene. The V segment lost 4 bases and the J segment 1 base; nucleotides outside the gene matches: 1. The CDR3 length is 15 residues. Germline V gene data show CDR1 as NSQYPW and CDR2 as LRSPGD (reference sequence).

This clone was detected only a few times. These gene names are mouse names. The CDR3 end falls 4 residues outside the read, so it is completed with the germline J gene. Other DNA sequences in the same sample also yield this CDR3. The chain links TRBV19 to TRBJ1-2; 8 bases agree with TRBD1. With V trimmed by 5 bases and J by 0 bases, 6 bases remained unmatched. This CDR3 is 15 amino acids long. Germline CDR1 is FNHDT and CDR2 is SITEND (reference sequence). Partial CDR3 DNA: TGTGCCAGCAGCCCAGGACAGGGTGCAAACTCC. Translated, it gives CASSPGQGANS. The CDR3 reads in full as CASSPGQGANSDYTF.

In its sample, this clone was seen a few times. The genes and germline here are from mouse. Read coverage stops 3 residues before the CDR3 terminus; the germline J gene supplies the remainder. This CDR3 is also generated by other DNA sequences in the sample. The chain links TRBV19 to TRBJ1-6; 10 positions match TRBD1. TRBJ1-6 is an ORF, with its function uncertain. CDR1 is FNHDT, CDR2 SITEND, per germline (reference sequence). CDR3 length: 16 amino acids. Losses at the gene ends were 4 bases for V and 7 bases for J; bases not matched to a gene: 8. This CDR3 is CASSPGTGAGNSPLYF. The CDR3 DNA, read in part, is TGTGCCAGCAGTCCCGGGACAGGGGCCGGCAATTCGCCC.

With respect to this clone: The gene names given are mouse names. The read ends 4 residues shy of where the CDR3 ends; the end is completed using the germline J gene. The rearrangement uses TRBV29 and TRBJ1-2; the match to TRBD1 covers 9 bases. CDR1 is MSHET, CDR2 SYDVDS, per germline. After removal of 6 bases from V and 2 bases from J, the junction contained 4 bases not matched to a gene. The CDR3 runs 14 residues. Partial CDR3 DNA: TGTGCTAGCAGCGACAGGGGGAGGAACTCC. Translation gives CASSDRGRNS. The full CDR3 is CASSDRGRNSDYTF.

This clone was observed at least ten times. The genes and germline here are from mouse. The sequenced part of the CDR3 DNA is TGTGCCAGCAGCGACTGGAGTGCAGAA. Translating it yields CASSDWSAE. From start to end, the CDR3 is CASSDWSAETLYF. The rearrangement links TRBV13-1 to TRBJ2-3; a possible D gene is TRBD2 (6 bases). The CDR3 is cut off 4 residues early in the read; its end comes from the germline J gene. The germline CDR1 and CDR2 sequences are NSHNY and SYGAGN. CDR3 length equals 13 residues. Trimming pared 5 bases from V and 0 bases from J, leaving 7 bases between.